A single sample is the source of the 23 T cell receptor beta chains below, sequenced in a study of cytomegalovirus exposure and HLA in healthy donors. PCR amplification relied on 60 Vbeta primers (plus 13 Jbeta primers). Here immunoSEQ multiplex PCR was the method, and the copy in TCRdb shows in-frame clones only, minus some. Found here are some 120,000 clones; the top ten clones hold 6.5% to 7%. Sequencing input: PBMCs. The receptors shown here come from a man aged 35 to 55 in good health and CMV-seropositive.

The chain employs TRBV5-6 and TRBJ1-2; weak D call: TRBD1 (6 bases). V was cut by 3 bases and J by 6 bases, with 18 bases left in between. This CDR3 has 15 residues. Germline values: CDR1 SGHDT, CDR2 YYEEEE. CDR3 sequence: CASSWDTSFEDGYTF. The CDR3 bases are TGTGCCAGCAGCTGGGACACCTCGTTTGAGGATGGCTACACCTTC. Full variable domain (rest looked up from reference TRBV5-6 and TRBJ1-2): DAGVTQSPTHLIKTRGQQVTLRCSPKSGHDTVSWYQQALGQGPQFIFQYYEEEERQRGNFPDRFSGHQFPNYSSELNVNALLLGDSALYLCASSWDTSFEDGYTFGSGTRLTVV.

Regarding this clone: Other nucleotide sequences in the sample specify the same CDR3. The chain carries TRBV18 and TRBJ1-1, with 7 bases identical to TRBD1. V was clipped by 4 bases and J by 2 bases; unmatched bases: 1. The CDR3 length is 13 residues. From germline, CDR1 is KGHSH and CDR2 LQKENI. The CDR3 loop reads CASSRQGNTEAFF. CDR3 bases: TGTGCCAGCTCACGACAGGGTAACACTGAAGCTTTCTTT.

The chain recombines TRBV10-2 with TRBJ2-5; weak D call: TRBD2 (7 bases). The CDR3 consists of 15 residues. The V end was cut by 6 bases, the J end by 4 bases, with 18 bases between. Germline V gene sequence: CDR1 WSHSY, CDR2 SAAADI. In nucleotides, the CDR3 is TGCGCCAGCAGGTGGGGGGCGGGAGTCGGAGAGACCCAGTACTTC. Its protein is CASRWGAGVGETQYF.

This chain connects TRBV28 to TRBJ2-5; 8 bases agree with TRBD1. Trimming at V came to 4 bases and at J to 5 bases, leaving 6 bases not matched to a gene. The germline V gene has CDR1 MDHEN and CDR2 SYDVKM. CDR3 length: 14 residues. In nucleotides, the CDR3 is TGTGCCAGCAGTTCGACAGGGGTCTGGGAGACCCAGTACTTC. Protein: CASSSTGVWETQYF.

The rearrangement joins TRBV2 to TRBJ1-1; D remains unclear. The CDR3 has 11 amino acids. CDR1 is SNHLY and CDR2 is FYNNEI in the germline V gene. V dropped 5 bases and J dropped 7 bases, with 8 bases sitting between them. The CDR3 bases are TGTGCCAGCAGTTACAGAAATGAAGCTTTCTTT. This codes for CASSYRNEAFF.

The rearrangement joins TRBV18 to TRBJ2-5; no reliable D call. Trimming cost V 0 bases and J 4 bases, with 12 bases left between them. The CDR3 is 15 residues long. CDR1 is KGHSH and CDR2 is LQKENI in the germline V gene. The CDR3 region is CASSPPGSVGETQYF. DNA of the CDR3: TGTGCCAGCTCACCACCGGGCAGTGTAGGAGAGACCCAGTACTTC.

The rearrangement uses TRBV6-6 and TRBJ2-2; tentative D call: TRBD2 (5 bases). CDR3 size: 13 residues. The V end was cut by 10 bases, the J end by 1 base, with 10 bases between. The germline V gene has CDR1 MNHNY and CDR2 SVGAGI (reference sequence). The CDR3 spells CATSDWNTGELFF. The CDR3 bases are TGTGCCACCTCGGACTGGAACACCGGGGAGCTGTTTTTT.

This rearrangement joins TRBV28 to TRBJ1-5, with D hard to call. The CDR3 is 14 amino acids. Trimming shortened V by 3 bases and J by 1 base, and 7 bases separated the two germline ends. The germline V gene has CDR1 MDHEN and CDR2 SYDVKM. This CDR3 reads CASSFAGSNQPQHF. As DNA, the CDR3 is TGTGCCAGCAGTTTCGCGGGGAGCAATCAGCCCCAGCATTTT.

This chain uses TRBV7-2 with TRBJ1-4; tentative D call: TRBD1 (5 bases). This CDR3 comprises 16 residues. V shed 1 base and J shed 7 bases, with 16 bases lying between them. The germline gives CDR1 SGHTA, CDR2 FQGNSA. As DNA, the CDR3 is TGTGCCAGCAGCTTAGTACAGGTGTATCAGGGTGAAAAACTGTTTTTT. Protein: CASSLVQVYQGEKLFF.

Here the CDR3 reads CSVGYLLTDTQYF. For the CDR3, the DNA is TGCAGCGTTGGATACCTACTGACAGATACGCAGTATTTT. The rearrangement uses TRBV29-1 and TRBJ2-3; D gene unclear. Germline values: CDR1 SQVTM, CDR2 ANQGSEA. The CDR3 is 13 residues long. Trimming cost V 4 bases and J 3 bases, with 11 bases left between them.

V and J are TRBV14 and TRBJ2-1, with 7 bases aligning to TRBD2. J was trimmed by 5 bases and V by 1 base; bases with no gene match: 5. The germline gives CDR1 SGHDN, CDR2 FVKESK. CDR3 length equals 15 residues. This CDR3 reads CASSQVGLGNNEQFF. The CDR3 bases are TGTGCCAGCAGCCAAGTAGGACTAGGAAACAATGAGCAGTTCTTC. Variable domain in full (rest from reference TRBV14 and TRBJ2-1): EAGVTQFPSHSVIEKGQTVTLRCDPISGHDNLYWYRRVMGKEIKFLLHFVKESKQDESGMPNNRFLAERTGGTYSTLKVQPAELEDSGVYFCASSQVGLGNNEQFFGPGTRLTVL.

The chain's CDR3 is CASSVEQTTGELFF. The CDR3 DNA reads TGTGCCAGCAGCGTAGAACAGACCACCGGGGAGCTGTTTTTT. The chain combines TRBV9 with TRBJ2-2; no clear D. The germline V gene encodes CDR1 SGDLS and CDR2 YYNGEE. This CDR3 spans 14 amino acids. V lost 0 bases and J lost 4, with 7 bases in between.

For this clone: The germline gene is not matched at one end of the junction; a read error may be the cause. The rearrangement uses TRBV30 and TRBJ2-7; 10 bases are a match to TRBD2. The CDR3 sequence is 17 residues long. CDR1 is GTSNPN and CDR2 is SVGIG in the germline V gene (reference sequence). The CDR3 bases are TGTGCCTGGAGCCACCACCTCCCTAGCGGGAGCTCCAACGAGCAGTACTTC. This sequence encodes CAWSHHLPSGSSNEQYF. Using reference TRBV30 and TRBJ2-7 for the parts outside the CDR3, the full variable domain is SQTIHQWPATLVQPVGSPLSLECTVEGTSNPNLYWYRQAAGRGLQLLFYSVGIGQISSEVPQNLSASRPQDRQFILSSKKLLLSDSGFYLCAWSHHLPSGSSNEQYFGPGTRLTVT.

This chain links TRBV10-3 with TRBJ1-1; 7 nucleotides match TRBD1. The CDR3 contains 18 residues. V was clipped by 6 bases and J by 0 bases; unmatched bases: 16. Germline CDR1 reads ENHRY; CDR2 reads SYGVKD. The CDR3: CAIRAPEGAIGMNTEAFF. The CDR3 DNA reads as TGTGCCATCAGAGCCCCTGAGGGGGCGATAGGAATGAACACTGAAGCTTTCTTT.

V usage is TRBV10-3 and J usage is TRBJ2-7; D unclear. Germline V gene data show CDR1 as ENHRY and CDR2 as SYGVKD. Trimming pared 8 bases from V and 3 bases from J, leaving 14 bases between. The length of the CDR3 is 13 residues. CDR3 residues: CAIGQQVRYEQYF. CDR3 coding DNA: TGTGCCATCGGCCAACAAGTCCGCTACGAGCAGTACTTC.

CDR3 sequence (DNA): TGTGCCAGCAGTCCTTATAGGACAGTTGGGGATGAAAAACTGTTTTTT. This encodes CASSPYRTVGDEKLFF. This sequence joins TRBV27 and TRBJ1-4, with D possibly being TRBD1 (6 bases). Germline-derived CDR1 and CDR2 are MNHEY and SMNVEV (reference sequence). Between the trimmed V and J ends, which lost 5 bases and 6 bases, there was a span of 19 bases. The CDR3 has 16 amino acids.

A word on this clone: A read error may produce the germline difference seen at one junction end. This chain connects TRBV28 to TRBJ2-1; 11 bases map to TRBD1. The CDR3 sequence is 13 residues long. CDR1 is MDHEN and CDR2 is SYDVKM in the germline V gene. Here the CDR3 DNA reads TGTGCCAGCAGTTTGATACAGGGACAGGGGGTGCTCTTC. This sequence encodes CASSLIQGQGVLF.

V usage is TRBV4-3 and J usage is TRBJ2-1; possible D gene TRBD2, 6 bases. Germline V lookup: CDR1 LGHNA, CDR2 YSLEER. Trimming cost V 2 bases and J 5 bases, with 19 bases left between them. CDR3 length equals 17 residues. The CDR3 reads CASSQYGGTGSDNEQFF. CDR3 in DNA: TGCGCCAGCAGCCAATATGGCGGGACGGGATCTGACAATGAGCAGTTCTTC.

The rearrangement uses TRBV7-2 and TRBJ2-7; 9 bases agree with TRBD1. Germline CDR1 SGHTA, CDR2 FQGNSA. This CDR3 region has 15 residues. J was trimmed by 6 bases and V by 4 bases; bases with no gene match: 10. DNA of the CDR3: TGTGCCAGCAGCTCTCTGGGACAGGGAATAAGCGAGCAGTACTTC. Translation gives CASSSLGQGISEQYF.

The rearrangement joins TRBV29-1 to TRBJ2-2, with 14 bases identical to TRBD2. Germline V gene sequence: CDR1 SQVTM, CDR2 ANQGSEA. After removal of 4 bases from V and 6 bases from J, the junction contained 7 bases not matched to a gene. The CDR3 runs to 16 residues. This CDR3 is CSVAQTSGRGAGELFF. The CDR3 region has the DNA TGCAGCGTTGCCCAGACTAGCGGGAGGGGCGCCGGGGAGCTGTTTTTT.

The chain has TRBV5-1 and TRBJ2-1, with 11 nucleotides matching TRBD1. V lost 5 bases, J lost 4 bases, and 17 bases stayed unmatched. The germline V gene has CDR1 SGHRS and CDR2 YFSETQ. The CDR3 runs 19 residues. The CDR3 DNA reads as TGCGCCAGCAGGGATGGGACAGGGGGATCACCTCAACGGTACAATGAGCAGTTCTTC. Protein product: CASRDGTGGSPQRYNEQFF.

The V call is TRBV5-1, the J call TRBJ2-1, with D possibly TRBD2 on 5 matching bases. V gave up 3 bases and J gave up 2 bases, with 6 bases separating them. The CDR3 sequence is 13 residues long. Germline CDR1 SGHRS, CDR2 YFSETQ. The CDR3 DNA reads TGCGCCAGCAGCTCCGGGGCCTACAATGAGCAGTTCTTC. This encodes CASSSGAYNEQFF.

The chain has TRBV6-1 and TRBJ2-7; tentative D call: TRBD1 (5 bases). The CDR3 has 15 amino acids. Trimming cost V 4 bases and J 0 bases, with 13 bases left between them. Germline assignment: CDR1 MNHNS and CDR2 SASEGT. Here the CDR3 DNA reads TGTGCCAGCAGTGTAGGGTGGGGCGCCTCCTACGAGCAGTACTTC. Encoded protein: CASSVGWGASYEQYF.